This T cell receptor beta chain came from a study of blood T cell repertoires in COVID-19. Profiled with immunoSEQ multiplex PCR; TCRdb holds only in-frame clones, not every one. The sample carries under 250,000 clones, around 88% recorded once. The material sequenced was peripheral blood. The clonotype was recovered from a woman aged 25 to 39 with COVID-19, enrolled during active disease.

Here the CDR3 DNA reads TGTGCCAGCAGTTTCCAGGGGGGTAATGAGCAGTTCTTC. Its translation: CASSFQGGNEQFF. The V and J genes are TRBV27 and TRBJ2-1, with D possibly being TRBD1 (7 bases). The CDR3 contains 13 residues. Trimming shortened V by 3 bases and J by 7 bases, and 10 bases separated the two germline ends. From germline, CDR1 is MNHEY and CDR2 SMNVEV (reference sequence).